Given below is one T cell receptor beta chain in context. Authors' methods: Cell counts per sample came from amplifying reference gene primers. Here immunoSEQ multiplex PCR was the method, and the copy in TCRdb shows in-frame clones only, minus some. For V, J and clone size, that table is used; D and trimming come from the DNA. The profile shows hundreds of thousands of clones, 85% to 90% of them singletons. These data originate in a study of blood T cell repertoires in COVID-19. The CDR3 spans 16 residues. V was clipped by 3 bases and J by 2 bases; unmatched bases: 6. The germline V gene encodes CDR1 LGHDT and CDR2 YNNKEL (reference sequence).

The source material was peripheral blood. This receptor was identified in a man aged 80 or over with acute or convalescent COVID-19. The chain couples TRBV3-1 (or the pseudogene TRBV3-2) to TRBJ2-7, with 11 nucleotides matching TRBD2. CDR3 bases: TGTGCCAGCAGCCAGATGCTAGCGGGAGGAGCCTACGAGCAGTACTTC. Translation gives CASSQMLAGGAYEQYF.